The 10 T cell receptor beta chains in this list originate from one sample, sequenced in a study of CD8 T cells in ankylosing spondylitis. TCRdb ran MiXCR on the 5' RACE reads and lists one entry per CDR3 protein. The table records just over 350,000 distinct CDR3 sequences, 20% to 25% of them present only once. Material for sequencing was blood, either unsorted or a sorted T cell fraction (not recorded which). Every receptor here comes from a male donor with ankylosing spondylitis or in good health (not recorded which).

This chain connects TRBV6-1 to TRBJ2-2, with 10 bases matching TRBD1. Trimming removed 5 bases from V and 4 bases from J; junction bases left unmatched: 7. CDR1 is MNHNS and CDR2 is SASEGT in the germline V gene. The CDR3 covers 16 residues. The CDR3 reads CASSPLTGGITGELFF. The CDR3 DNA reads TGTGCCAGCAGTCCTTTGACAGGGGGCATCACCGGGGAGCTGTTTTTT.

V gene TRBV7-9 combines with J gene TRBJ2-7; D is unclear. The V and J ends lost 5 bases and 6 bases respectively, with 17 bases between them. Germline V CDR1 and CDR2: SEHNR, FQNEAQ (reference sequence). The CDR3 contains 14 residues. CDR3 region: CASSQKLGLLEQYF. CDR3 sequence (DNA): TGTGCCAGCAGCCAAAAGCTCGGGTTACTCGAGCAGTACTTC.

This clonotype was observed a handful of times. The V call is TRBV11-1, the J call TRBJ2-5, with D tentatively TRBD1 (7 bases). With 2 bases removed from V and 1 base from J, the gap between germline ends came to 11 bases. The CDR3 length is 15 residues. Germline V gene lookup returns CDR1 SGHAT and CDR2 FQDESV (reference sequence). This CDR3 reads CASSLWRGPQETQYF. The CDR3 DNA follows: TGTGCCAGCAGCTTATGGAGGGGGCCCCAAGAGACCCAGTACTTC.

The chain links TRBV29-1 to TRBJ2-7; weak D call: TRBD1 (5 bases). The V gene's germline CDR1 is SQVTM and CDR2 ANQGSEA. The CDR3 contains 12 residues. V was clipped by 0 bases and J by 6 bases, with 9 bases between them. The CDR3 DNA reads as TGCAGCGTTGAAGAGTTGGGGCGCGAGCAGTACTTC. Translating it yields CSVEELGREQYF.

This chain links TRBV9 with TRBJ2-1; 8 nucleotides match TRBD1. Germline V gene sequence: CDR1 SGDLS, CDR2 YYNGEE. V lost 0 bases, J lost 8 bases, and 10 bases stayed unmatched. The CDR3 is 16 residues long. CDR3 protein: CASSVGGQATGDEQFF. CDR3 bases: TGTGCCAGCAGCGTAGGGGGACAGGCCACTGGGGATGAGCAGTTCTTC.

This clonotype showed up many times. The gene calls are TRBV12-3 or TRBV12-4 and TRBJ2-1, with D maybe TRBD1 (5 bases). V was cut by 6 bases and J by 3 bases, with 15 bases left in between. This CDR3 spans 15 amino acids. In nucleotides, the CDR3 is TGTGCCAGCAGCCCTCAGGGATCTCGCTACAATGAGCAGTTCTTC. Amino acid sequence: CASSPQGSRYNEQFF.

The chain carries TRBV7-9 and TRBJ1-2; the D is unclear. Germline V gene data show CDR1 as SEHNR and CDR2 as FQNEAQ (reference sequence). Deletions cut 5 bases from V and 2 bases from J, with 15 bases between. CDR3 length: 15 residues. The chain's CDR3 is CASSDLKQSNYGYTF. CDR3 nucleotides: TGTGCCAGCAGCGACCTGAAACAGAGCAACTATGGCTACACCTTC.

The CDR3 protein is CASSPRCGYTF. The CDR3, as DNA: TGTGCCAGCAGCCCGCGGTGCGGCTACACCTTC. This chain links TRBV11-3 with TRBJ1-2; D is unresolved. Trimming shortened V by 5 bases and J by 8 bases, and 9 bases separated the two germline ends. The CDR3 is 11 amino acids. Looked up from germline, CDR1 is SGHNT and CDR2 is YENEEA.

V and J are TRBV29-1 and TRBJ2-2, with D possibly matching TRBD2 (5 bases). The CDR3 length is 14 residues. Germline-derived CDR1 and CDR2 are SQVTM and ANQGSEA. The V and J ends lost 3 bases and 2 bases respectively, with 10 bases between them. CDR3 sequence (DNA): TGCAGCGTTGATGGCGGGCCCAACACCGGGGAGCTGTTTTTT. Encoded protein: CSVDGGPNTGELFF.

The chain is built from TRBV12-5 and TRBJ2-1, with a possible D match to TRBD2 (5 bases). V gave up 7 bases and J gave up 15 bases, with 22 bases separating them. Germline V gene lookup returns CDR1 LGHNT and CDR2 FRNRAP. This CDR3 has 13 amino acids. The CDR3 nucleotides are TGTGCTAGTGCTCCCACCATCTACGGGGTTGCGTTCTTC. Encoded protein: CASAPTIYGVAFF.